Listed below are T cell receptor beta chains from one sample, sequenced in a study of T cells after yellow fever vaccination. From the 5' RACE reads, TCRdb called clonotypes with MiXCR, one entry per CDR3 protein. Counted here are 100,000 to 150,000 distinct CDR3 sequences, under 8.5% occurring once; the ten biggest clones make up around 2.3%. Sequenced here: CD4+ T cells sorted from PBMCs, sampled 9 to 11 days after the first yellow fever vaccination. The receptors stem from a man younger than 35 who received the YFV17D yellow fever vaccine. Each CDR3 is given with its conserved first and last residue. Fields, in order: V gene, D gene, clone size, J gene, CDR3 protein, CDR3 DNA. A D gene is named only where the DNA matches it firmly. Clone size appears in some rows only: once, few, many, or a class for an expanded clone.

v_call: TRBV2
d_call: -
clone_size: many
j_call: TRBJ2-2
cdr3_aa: CASSFRTAGELFF
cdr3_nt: TGTGCCAGCAGTTTCCGGACAGCCGGGGAGCTGTTTTTT

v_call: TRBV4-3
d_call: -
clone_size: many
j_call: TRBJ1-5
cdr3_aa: CASSQESLGGAGQPQHF
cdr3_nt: TGCGCCAGCAGCCAAGAAAGTCTCGGGGGCGCGGGACAGCCCCAGCATTTT

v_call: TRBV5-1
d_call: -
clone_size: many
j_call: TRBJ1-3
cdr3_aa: CASSSGTVLSGNTIYF
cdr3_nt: TGCGCCAGCAGCTCCGGGACGGTGCTCTCTGGAAACACCATATATTTT

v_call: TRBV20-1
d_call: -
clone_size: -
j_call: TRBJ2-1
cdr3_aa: CSARRGGASSYNEQFF
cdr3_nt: TGCAGTGCACGACGAGGCGGGGCAAGCTCCTACAATGAGCAGTTCTTC

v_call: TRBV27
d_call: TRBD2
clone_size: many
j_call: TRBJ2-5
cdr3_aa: CASSVQRGRETQYF
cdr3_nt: TGTGCCAGCAGTGTCCAGCGGGGTCGGGAGACCCAGTACTTC

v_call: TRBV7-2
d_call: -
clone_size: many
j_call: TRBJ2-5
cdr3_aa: CASSLVGFETQYF
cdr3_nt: TGTGCCAGCAGCTTGGTGGGCTTCGAGACCCAGTACTTC

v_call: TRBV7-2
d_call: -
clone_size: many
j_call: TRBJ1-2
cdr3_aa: CASSLVVTSYGYTF
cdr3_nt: TGTGCCAGCAGCCTGGTGGTGACGAGCTATGGCTACACCTTC

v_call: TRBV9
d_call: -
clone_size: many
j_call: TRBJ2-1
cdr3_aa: CASSRRGGGLSYNEQFF
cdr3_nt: TGTGCCAGCAGCCGAAGGGGGGGGGGTTTGTCCTACAATGAGCAGTTCTTC

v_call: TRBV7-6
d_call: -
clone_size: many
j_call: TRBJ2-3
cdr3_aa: CASSLAGGPLYF
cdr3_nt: TGTGCCAGCAGCTTAGCGGGGGGGCCCCTGTATTTT

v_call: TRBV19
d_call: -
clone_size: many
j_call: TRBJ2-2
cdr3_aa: CASSAVGGAGELFF
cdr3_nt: TGTGCCAGTTCGGCCGTGGGTGGGGCCGGGGAGCTGTTTTTT

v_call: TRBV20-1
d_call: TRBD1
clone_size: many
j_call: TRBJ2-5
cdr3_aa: CSAGRGRGETQYF
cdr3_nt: TGCAGTGCTGGAAGGGGGCGCGGGGAGACCCAGTACTTC

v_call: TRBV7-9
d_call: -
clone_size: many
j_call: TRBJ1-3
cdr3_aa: CASSSGDAYSGNTIYF
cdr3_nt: TGTGCCAGCAGCTCCGGTGACGCCTACTCTGGAAACACCATATATTTT

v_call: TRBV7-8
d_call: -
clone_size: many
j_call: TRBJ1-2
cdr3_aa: CASSHRATSPYGYTF
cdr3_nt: TGTGCCAGCAGCCACCGGGCCACTTCCCCCTATGGCTACACCTTC

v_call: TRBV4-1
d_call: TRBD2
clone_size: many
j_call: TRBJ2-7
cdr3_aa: CASSHPSGLAGGPMLEQYF
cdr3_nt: TGCGCCAGCAGCCATCCCTCGGGACTAGCGGGGGGGCCGATGTTGGAGCAGTACTTC

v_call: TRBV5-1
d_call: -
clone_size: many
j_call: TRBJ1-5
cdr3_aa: CASSPRGGQNQPQHF
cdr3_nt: TGCGCCAGCAGCCCCAGGGGCGGACAGAATCAGCCCCAGCATTTT

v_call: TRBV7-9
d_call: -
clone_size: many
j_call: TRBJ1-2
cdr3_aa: CASSLELTGGGYTF
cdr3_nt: TGTGCCAGCAGCTTAGAACTGACGGGGGGTGGCTACACCTTC

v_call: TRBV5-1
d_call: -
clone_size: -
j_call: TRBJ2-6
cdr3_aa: CASSLRATSGANVLTF
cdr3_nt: TGCGCCAGCAGCTTGAGGGCAACGTCTGGGGCCAACGTCCTGACTTTC